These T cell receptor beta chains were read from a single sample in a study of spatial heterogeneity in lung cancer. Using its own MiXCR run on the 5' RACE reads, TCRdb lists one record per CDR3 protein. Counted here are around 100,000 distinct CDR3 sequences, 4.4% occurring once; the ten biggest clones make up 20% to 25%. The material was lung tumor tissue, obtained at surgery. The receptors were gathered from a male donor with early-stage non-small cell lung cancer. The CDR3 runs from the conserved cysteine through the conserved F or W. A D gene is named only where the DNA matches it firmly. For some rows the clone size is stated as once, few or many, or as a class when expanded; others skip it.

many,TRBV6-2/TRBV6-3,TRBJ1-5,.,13,CASSPDGNQPQHF,TGTGCCAGCAGCCCGGACGGGAATCAGCCCCAGCATTTT
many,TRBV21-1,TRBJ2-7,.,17,CASSPKVETASSYEQYF,TGTGCCAGCAGCCCGAAGGTCGAGACAGCCAGCTCCTACGAGCAGTACTTC
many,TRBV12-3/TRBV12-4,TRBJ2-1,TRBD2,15,CASILAGGPNNEQFF,TGTGCCAGCATCTTAGCGGGAGGGCCTAACAATGAGCAGTTCTTC
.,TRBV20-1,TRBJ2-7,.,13,CSARVGMWGEQYF,TGCAGTGCTAGAGTCGGGATGTGGGGAGAGCAGTACTTC
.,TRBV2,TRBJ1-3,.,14,CASSGQISGNTIYF,TGTGCCAGCTCAGGACAGATCTCTGGAAACACCATATATTTT
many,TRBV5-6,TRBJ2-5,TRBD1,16,CASSLTNRGLDETQYF,TGTGCCAGCAGCCTTACTAACAGGGGGCTGGATGAGACCCAGTACTTC
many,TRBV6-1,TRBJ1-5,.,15,CASSEEITGNQPQHF,TGTGCCAGCAGTGAAGAAATAACAGGTAATCAGCCCCAGCATTTT
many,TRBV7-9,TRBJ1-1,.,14,CASSLFPPGAEAFF,TGTGCCAGCAGCTTATTCCCCCCAGGGGCTGAAGCTTTCTTT
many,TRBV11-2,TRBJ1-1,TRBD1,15,CASISGTGVGTEAFF,TGTGCCAGCATCTCGGGAACAGGGGTGGGCACTGAAGCTTTCTTT
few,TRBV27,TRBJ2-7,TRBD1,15,CASSPQGARGYEQYF,TGTGCCAGCAGTCCACAGGGGGCGAGGGGCTACGAGCAGTACTTC
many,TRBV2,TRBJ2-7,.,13,CASRSRDRLEQYF,TGTGCCAGCAGAAGCCGGGACCGTCTAGAGCAGTACTTC
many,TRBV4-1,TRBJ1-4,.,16,CASSQIGWQGNEKLFF,TGCGCCAGCAGCCAAATTGGATGGCAGGGTAATGAAAAACTGTTTTTT
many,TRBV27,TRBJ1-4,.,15,CASRHTSPGGEKLFF,TGTGCCAGCAGACACACAAGCCCTGGAGGAGAAAAACTGTTTTTT
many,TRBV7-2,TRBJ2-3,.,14,CASSFWSGTDTQYF,TGTGCCAGCAGCTTTTGGTCGGGCACAGATACGCAGTATTTT
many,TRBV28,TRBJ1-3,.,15,CASRPHQWAGNTIYF,TGTGCCAGCAGACCACATCAGTGGGCTGGAAACACCATATATTTT
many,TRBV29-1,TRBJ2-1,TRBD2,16,CSARSGGGGSYNEQFF,TGCAGCGCCCGGTCAGGAGGCGGGGGCTCCTACAATGAGCAGTTCTTC
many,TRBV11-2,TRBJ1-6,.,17,CASSLTTKGSYNSPLHF,TGTGCCAGCAGCTTAACAACTAAGGGGTCCTATAATTCACCCCTCCACTTT
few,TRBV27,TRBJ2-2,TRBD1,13,CASRWTGSRELFF,TGTGCCAGCAGGTGGACAGGGTCGCGGGAGCTGTTTTTT
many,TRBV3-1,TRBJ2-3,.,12,CASSRGKDTQYF,TGTGCCAGCAGTCGGGGGAAAGATACGCAGTATTTT
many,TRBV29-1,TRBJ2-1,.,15,CSVLWASIPNNEQFF,TGCAGCGTGTTGTGGGCCTCCATCCCCAACAATGAGCAGTTCTTC
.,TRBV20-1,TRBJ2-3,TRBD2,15,CSASRAGGPEDTQYF,TGCAGTGCTAGTCGGGCGGGAGGGCCCGAAGATACGCAGTATTTT
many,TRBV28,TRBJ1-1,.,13,CASSSHGEAEAFF,TGTGCCAGCAGTTCCCACGGGGAGGCTGAAGCTTTCTTT
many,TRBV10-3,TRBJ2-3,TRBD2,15,CAISVASGSPDTQYF,TGTGCCATCAGTGTGGCTAGCGGGAGCCCAGATACGCAGTATTTT
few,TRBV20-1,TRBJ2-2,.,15,CSAAPRRSNTGELFF,TGCAGTGCCGCCCCCAGGCGGTCGAACACCGGGGAGCTGTTTTTT
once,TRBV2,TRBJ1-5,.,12,CASRVSNQPQHF,TGTGCCAGTAGGGTTAGCAATCAGCCCCAGCATTTT
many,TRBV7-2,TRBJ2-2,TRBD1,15,CASSYPGQGVGELFF,TGTGCCAGCAGCTATCCGGGACAGGGAGTAGGGGAGCTGTTTTTT
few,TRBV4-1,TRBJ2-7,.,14,CASSQEAIQGEQYF,TGCGCCAGCAGCCAAGAAGCGATCCAGGGTGAGCAGTACTTC
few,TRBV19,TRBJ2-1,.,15,CASSIYSRERHEQFF,TGTGCCAGTAGTATTTATTCCCGCGAGCGCCATGAGCAGTTCTTC
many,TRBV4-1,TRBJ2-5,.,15,CASSSRFLLRETQYF,TGCGCCAGCAGCTCAAGGTTCCTCCTCCGAGAGACCCAGTACTTC
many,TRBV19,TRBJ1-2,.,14,CASSKSGENYGYTF,TGTGCCAGTAGTAAATCAGGTGAAAACTATGGCTACACCTTC
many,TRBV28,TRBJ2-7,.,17,CASSPLGRTASSYEQYF,TGTGCCAGCAGTCCCCTAGGGAGAACAGCAAGCTCCTACGAGCAGTACTTC
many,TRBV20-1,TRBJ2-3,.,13,CSASDPVADTQYF,TGCAGTGCTAGCGATCCTGTGGCAGATACGCAGTATTTT
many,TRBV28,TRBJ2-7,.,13,CASSLSDSYEQYF,TGTGCCAGCAGTTTATCGGACAGTTACGAGCAGTACTTC
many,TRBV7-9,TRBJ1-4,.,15,CASSQGRVTNEKLFF,TGTGCCAGCAGCCAGGGAAGGGTTACTAATGAAAAACTGTTTTTT
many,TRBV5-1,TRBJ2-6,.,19,CASSLASGLPYSGANVLTF,TGCGCCAGCAGCTTGGCGTCGGGGTTGCCCTACTCTGGGGCCAACGTCCTGACTTTC
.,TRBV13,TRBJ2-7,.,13,CASTRGPYYEQYF,TGTGCCAGCACCAGGGGCCCGTACTACGAGCAGTACTTC
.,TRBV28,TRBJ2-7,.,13,CATSRPLFDEQYF,TGTGCCACCTCACGGCCCCTTTTCGACGAGCAGTACTTC
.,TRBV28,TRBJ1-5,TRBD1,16,CASRDNDRGQDQPQHF,TGTGCCAGCAGGGACAATGACAGGGGGCAGGATCAGCCCCAGCATTTT
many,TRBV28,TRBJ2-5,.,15,CASTTDWGHRETQYF,TGTGCCAGCACCACGGACTGGGGACACCGAGAGACCCAGTACTTC
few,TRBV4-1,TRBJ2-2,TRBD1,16,CASSQHPGTATGELFF,TGCGCCAGCAGCCAACACCCAGGGACAGCGACCGGGGAGCTGTTTTTT
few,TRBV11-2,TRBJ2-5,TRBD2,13,CASSLVYGGAQYF,TGTGCCAGCAGCTTAGTGTACGGGGGGGCCCAGTACTTC
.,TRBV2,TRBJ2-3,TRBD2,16,CASSSPGTSGTDTQYF,TGTGCCAGCAGCTCGCCCGGGACTAGCGGCACAGATACGCAGTATTTT
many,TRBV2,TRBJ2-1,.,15,CATKTGRSPYNEQFF,TGTGCCACGAAGACCGGACGGAGCCCCTACAATGAGCAGTTCTTC
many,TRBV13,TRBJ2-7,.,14,CASRVQGGSYEQYF,TGTGCCAGCAGAGTACAGGGGGGGTCCTACGAGCAGTACTTC
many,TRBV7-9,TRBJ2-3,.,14,CASSPHTQTDTQYF,TGTGCCAGCAGCCCCCATACCCAGACAGATACGCAGTATTTT
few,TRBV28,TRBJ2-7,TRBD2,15,CASSWELAGELGQYF,TGTGCCAGCAGCTGGGAACTAGCGGGAGAGTTAGGGCAGTACTTC
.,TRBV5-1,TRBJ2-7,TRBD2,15,CASSLKEGGPHEQYF,TGCGCCAGCAGCTTAAAGGAGGGAGGGCCCCACGAGCAGTACTTC
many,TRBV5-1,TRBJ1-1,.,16,CASSLEGGGMNTEAFF,TGCGCCAGCAGCTTGGAGGGAGGTGGGATGAACACTGAAGCTTTCTTT
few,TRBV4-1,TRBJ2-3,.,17,CASSQGPHFVSTDTQYF,TGCGCCAGCAGCCAAGGCCCCCACTTTGTGAGCACAGATACGCAGTATTTT
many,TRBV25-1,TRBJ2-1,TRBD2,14,CASSERSGRREQFF,TGTGCCAGCAGTGAGCGTAGCGGGAGGAGGGAGCAGTTCTTC
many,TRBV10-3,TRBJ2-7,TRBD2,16,CAIMDTGTSGSYEQYF,TGTGCCATCATGGATACCGGGACTAGCGGGAGCTACGAGCAGTACTTC